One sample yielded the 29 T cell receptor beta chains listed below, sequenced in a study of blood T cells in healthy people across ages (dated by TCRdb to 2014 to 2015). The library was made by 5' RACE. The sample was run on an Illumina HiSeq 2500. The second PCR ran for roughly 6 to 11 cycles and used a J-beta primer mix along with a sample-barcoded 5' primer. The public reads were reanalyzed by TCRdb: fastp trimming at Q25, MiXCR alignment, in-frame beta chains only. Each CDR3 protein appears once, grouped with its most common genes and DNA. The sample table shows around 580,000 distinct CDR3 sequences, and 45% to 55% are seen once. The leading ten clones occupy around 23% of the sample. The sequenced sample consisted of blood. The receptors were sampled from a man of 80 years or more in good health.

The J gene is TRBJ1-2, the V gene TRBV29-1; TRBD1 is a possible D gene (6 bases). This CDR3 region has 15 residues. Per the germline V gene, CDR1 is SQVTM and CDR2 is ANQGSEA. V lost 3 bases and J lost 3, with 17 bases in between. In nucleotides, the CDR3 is TGCAGCGTTGAGAGGGTTAGGGGGAGTGACTATGGCTACACCTTC. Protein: CSVERVRGSDYGYTF.

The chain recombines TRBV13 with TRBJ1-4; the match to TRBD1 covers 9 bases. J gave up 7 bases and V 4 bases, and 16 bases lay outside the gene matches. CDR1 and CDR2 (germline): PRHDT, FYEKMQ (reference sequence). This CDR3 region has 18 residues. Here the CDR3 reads CASSSRDRDYWTAEKLFF. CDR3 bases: TGTGCCAGCAGCTCCCGGGACAGGGACTACTGGACCGCTGAAAAACTGTTTTTT.

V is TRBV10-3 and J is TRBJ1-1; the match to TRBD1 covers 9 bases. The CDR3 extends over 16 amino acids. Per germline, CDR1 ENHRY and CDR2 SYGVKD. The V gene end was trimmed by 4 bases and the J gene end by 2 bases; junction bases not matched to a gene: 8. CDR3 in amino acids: CAISGLGTGKNTEAFF. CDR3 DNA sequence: TGTGCCATCAGTGGGCTCGGGACAGGGAAAAACACTGAAGCTTTCTTT.

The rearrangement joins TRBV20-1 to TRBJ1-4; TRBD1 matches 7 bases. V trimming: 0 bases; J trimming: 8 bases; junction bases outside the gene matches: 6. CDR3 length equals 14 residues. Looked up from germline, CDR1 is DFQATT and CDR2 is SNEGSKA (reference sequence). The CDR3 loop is CSARDEGASEKLFF. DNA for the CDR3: TGCAGTGCTAGAGATGAGGGGGCTTCGGAAAAACTGTTTTTT.

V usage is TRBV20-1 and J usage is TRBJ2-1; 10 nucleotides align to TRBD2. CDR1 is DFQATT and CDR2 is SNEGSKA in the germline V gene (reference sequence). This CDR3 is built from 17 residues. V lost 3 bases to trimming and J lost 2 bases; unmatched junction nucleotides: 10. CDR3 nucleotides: TGCAGTGCTAGTTACCTTGGGACTAGCGCAACCTACAATGAGCAGTTCTTC. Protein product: CSASYLGTSATYNEQFF.

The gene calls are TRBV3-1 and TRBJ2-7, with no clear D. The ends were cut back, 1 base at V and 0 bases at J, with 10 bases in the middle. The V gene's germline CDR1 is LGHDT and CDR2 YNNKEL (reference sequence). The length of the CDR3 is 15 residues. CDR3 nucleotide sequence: TGTGCCAGCAGCCAAGGGGCAGGCTTCTCCTACGAGCAGTACTTC. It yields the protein CASSQGAGFSYEQYF.

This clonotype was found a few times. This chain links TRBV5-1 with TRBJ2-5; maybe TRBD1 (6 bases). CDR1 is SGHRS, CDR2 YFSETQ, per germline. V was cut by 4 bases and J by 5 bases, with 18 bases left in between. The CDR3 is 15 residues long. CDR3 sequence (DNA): TGCGCCAGCAGCAAGGGGACAAACCCGGCGGAGACCCAGTACTTC. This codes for CASSKGTNPAETQYF.

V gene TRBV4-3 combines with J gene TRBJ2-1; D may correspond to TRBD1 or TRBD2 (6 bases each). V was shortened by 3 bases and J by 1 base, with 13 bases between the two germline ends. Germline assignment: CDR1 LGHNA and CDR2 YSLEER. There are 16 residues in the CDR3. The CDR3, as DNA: TGCGCCAGCAGCCATAGGGGGGATTTGTCCTACAATGAGCAGTTCTTC. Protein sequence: CASSHRGDLSYNEQFF.

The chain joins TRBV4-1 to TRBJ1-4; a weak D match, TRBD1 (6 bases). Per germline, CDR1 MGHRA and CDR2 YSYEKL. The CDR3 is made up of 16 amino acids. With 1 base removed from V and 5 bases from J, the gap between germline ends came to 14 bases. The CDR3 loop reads CASSQAPGGANEKLFF. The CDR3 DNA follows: TGCGCCAGCAGCCAAGCCCCCGGGGGCGCGAATGAAAAACTGTTTTTT.

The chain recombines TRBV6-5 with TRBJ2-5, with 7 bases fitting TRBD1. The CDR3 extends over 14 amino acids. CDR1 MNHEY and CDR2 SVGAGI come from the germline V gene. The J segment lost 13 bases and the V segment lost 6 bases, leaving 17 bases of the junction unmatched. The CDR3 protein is CASRPDRENYERYF. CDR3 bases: TGTGCCAGCAGACCCGACAGGGAAAACTACGAGCGGTACTTC.

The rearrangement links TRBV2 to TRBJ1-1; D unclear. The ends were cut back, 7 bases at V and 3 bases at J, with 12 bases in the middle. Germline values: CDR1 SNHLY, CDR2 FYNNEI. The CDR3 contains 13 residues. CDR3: CASMRTGYTEAFF. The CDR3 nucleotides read TGTGCCAGCATGCGGACGGGGTACACTGAAGCTTTCTTT.

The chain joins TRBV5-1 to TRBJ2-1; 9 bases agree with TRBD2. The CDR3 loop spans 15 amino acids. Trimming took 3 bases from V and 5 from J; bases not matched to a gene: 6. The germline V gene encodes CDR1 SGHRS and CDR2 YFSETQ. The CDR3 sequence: CASSSLAGNNNEQFF. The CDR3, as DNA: TGCGCCAGCAGCTCTCTAGCGGGAAATAACAATGAGCAGTTCTTC.

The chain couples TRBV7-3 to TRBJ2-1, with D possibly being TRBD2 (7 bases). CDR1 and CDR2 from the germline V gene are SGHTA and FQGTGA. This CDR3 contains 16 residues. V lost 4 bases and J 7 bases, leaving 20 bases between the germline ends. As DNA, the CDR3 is TGTGCCAGCAGCTCCCCCCCTCTGGGGGGGCCTAATGAGCAGTTCTTC. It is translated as CASSSPPLGGPNEQFF.

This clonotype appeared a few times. The CDR3 nucleotides read TGCGCCAGCAGCGGGACCGCGGGCAATGAGCAGTTCTTC. It is translated as CASSGTAGNEQFF. This chain joins TRBV5-1 and TRBJ2-1; D assignment may be TRBD1 or TRBD2 (5 bases each). The CDR3 is 13 residues long. Germline V gene data show CDR1 as SGHRS and CDR2 as YFSETQ. V lost 4 bases and J lost 6, with 11 bases in between.

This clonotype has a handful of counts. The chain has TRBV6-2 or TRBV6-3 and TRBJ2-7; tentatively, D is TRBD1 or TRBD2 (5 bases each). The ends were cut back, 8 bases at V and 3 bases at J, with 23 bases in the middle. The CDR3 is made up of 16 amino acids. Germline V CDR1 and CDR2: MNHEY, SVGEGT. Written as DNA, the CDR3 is TGTGCCAGCTTACCGGGACCCGCATACCCCGGCTACGAGCAGTACTTC. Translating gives CASLPGPAYPGYEQYF.

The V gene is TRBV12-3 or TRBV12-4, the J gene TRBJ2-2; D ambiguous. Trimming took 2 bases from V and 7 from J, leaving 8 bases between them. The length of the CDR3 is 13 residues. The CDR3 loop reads CASSLRSDGELFF. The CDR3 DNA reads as TGTGCCAGCAGTTTACGGTCAGACGGGGAGCTGTTTTTT.

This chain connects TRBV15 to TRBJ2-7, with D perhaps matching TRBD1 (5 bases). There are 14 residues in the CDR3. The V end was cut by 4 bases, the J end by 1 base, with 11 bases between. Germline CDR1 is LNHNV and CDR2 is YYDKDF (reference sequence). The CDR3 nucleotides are TGTGCCACCAGCATCGCAGGGCCTTCCTACGAGCAGTACTTC. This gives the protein CATSIAGPSYEQYF.

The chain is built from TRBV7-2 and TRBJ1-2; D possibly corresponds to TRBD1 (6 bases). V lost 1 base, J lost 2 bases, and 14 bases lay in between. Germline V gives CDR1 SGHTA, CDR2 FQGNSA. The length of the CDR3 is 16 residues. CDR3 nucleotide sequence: TGTGCCAGCAGCTTAGGACCAGGGGCAGGCAACTATGGCTACACCTTC. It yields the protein CASSLGPGAGNYGYTF.

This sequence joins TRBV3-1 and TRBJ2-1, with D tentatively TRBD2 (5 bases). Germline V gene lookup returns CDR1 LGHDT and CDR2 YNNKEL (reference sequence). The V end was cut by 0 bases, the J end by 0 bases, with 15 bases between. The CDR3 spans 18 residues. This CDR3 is CASSQDRRFGGSYNEQFF. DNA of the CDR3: TGTGCCAGCAGCCAAGATCGGAGGTTTGGCGGCTCCTACAATGAGCAGTTCTTC.

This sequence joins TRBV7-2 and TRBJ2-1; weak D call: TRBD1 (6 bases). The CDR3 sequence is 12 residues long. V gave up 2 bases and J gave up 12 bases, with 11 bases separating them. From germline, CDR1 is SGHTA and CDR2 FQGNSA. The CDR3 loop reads CASSLQGRRQFF. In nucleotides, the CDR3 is TGTGCCAGCAGCTTACAGGGGCGGCGGCAGTTCTTC. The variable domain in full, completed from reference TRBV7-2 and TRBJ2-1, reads GAGVSQSPSNKVTEKGKDVELRCDPISGHTALYWYRQSLGQGLEFLIYFQGNSAPDKSGLPSDRFSAERTGGSVSTLTIQRTQQEDSAVYLCASSLQGRRQFFGPGTRLTVL.

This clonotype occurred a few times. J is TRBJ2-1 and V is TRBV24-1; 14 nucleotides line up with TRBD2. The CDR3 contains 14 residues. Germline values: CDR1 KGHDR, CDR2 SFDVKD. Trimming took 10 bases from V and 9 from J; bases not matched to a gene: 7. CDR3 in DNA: TGTGCCACGGCCGGGACTAGCGGGAGTATTGAGCAGTTCTTC. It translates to CATAGTSGSIEQFF.

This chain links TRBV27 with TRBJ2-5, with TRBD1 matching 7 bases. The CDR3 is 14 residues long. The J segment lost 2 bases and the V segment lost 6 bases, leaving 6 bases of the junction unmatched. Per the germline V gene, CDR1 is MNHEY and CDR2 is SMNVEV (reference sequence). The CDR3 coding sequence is TGTGCCAGCAGCCCCGACAGGGCACAAGAGACCCAGTACTTC. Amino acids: CASSPDRAQETQYF.

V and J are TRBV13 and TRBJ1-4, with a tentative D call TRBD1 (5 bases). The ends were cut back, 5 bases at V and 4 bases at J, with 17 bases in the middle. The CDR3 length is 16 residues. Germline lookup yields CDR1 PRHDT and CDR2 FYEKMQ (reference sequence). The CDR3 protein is CASSRRDVSSNEKLFF. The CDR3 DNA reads TGTGCCAGCAGCCGCCGGGACGTGTCCAGTAATGAAAAACTGTTTTTT.

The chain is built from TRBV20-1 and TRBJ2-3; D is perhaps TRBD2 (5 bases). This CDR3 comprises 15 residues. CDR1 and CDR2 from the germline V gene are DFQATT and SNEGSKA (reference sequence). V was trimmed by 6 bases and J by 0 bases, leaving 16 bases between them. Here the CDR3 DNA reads TGCAGTGCCCCACGGGCGGGCCGGAGCACAGATACGCAGTATTTT. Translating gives CSAPRAGRSTDTQYF.

CDR3 bases: TGCGCCAGCAGCCAAGGGACAGGGTTCAATTCACCCCTCCACTTT. Amino acid sequence: CASSQGTGFNSPLHF. This chain joins TRBV4-3 and TRBJ1-6, with 8 bases matching TRBD1. The CDR3 has 15 residues. J was trimmed by 7 bases and V by 1 base; bases with no gene match: 3. Per the germline V gene, CDR1 is LGHNA and CDR2 is YSLEER.

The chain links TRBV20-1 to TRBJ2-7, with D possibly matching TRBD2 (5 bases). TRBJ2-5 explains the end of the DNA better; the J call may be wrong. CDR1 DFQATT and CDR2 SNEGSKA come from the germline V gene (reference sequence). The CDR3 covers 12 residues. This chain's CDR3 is CSAYTRGETQYF. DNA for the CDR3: TGCAGTGCCTATACTAGAGGGGAGACCCAGTACTTC.

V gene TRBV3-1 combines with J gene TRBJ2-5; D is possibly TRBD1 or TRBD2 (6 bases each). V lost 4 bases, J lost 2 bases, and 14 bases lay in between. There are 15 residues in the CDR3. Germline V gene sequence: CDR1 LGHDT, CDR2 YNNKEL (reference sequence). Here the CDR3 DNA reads TGTGCCAGCAGCCGGGGGGCCGGTGGGCAAGAGACCCAGTACTTC. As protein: CASSRGAGGQETQYF.

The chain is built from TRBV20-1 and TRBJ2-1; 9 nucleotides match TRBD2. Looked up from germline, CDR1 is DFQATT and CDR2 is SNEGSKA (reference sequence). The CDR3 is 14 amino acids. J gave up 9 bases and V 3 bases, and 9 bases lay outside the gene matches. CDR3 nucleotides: TGCAGTGCTAGTGTTGCGGGAGGGCTGAGTGAGCAGTTCTTC. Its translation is CSASVAGGLSEQFF.

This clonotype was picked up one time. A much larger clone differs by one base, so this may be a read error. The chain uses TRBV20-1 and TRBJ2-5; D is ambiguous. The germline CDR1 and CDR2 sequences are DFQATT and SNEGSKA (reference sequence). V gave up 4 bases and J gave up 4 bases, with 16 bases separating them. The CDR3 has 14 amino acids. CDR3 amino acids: CSATASFKGETQYF. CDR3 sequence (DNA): TGCAGTGCTACCGCTAGTTTTAAGGGAGAGACCCAGTACTTC.